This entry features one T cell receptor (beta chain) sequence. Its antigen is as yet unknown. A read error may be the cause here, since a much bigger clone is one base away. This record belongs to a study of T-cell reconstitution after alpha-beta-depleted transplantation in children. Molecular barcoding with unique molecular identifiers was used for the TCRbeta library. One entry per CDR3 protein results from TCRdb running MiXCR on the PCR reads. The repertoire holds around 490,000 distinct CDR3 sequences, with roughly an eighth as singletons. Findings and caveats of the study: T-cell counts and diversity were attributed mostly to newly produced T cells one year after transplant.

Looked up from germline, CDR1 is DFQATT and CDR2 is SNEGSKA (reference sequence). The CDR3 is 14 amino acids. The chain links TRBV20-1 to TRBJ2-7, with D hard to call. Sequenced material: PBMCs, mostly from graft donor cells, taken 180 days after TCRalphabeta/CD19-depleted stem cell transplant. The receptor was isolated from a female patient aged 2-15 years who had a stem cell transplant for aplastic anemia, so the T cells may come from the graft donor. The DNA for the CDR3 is TGCAGTGCTAGACGATTCCTTGGCGGCTACGACCAGTACTTC. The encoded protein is CSARRFLGGYDQYF.